These 5 T cell receptor beta chains were all obtained from the same sample, sequenced in a study of tumor-infiltrating lymphocytes in primary liver carcinoma. From approximately 450 ng total RNA, TCR beta cDNA was generated with a primer in the constant region. Libraries for TCR beta were built through three nested multiplex PCR rounds, which together made up a slightly modified ARM-PCR procedure. The two initial PCR rounds, 9 to 11 cycles each, used TRBV1-TRBV30 forward and C-beta reverse primers. TCRdb reprocessed the multiplex PCR reads with MiXCR, giving one entry per CDR3 protein. The sample carries roughly 78,000 distinct CDR3 sequences, 65% to 75% recorded once. Investigators took RNA and DNA out together from roughly 21-30 mg of unsorted bulk tissue. Sequences were obtained from liver tumor tissue from sampling region 4. This sample's subset: tumor region T4, right-lateral pole. Receptors were obtained from a woman in her sixties with primary liver carcinoma and hepatitis B virus infection.

CDR3 DNA sequence: TGCAGTGCCATGACGACAGAGAACACTGAAGCTTTCTTT. This gives the protein CSAMTTENTEAFF. V gene TRBV20-1 combines with J gene TRBJ1-1, with D maybe TRBD1 (5 bases). This CDR3 is 13 amino acids long. Looked up from germline, CDR1 is DFQATT and CDR2 is SNEGSKA (reference sequence). The V end lost 6 bases, the J end lost 1 base, and 12 bases lay between the germline ends.

The rearrangement joins TRBV10-3 to TRBJ2-7, with 12 bases that match TRBD2. Germline V lookup: CDR1 ENHRY, CDR2 SYGVKD. The V segment lost 4 bases and the J segment 4 bases; nucleotides outside the gene matches: 2. CDR3 length equals 14 residues. CDR3 in DNA: TGTGCCATCAGTGTCGGGACTAGCGGGTACGAGCAGTACTTC. As protein: CAISVGTSGYEQYF.

This clonotype was picked up many times. CDR3 sequence (DNA): TGTGCCAGCAGTTACTCCACCGGGGGAGGTTTTCAGCCCCAGCATTTT. This sequence encodes CASSYSTGGGFQPQHF. This chain uses TRBV6-6 with TRBJ1-5; D might be TRBD1 (5 bases). The CDR3 contains 16 residues. Trimming left V 0 bases short and J 6 bases short, with 15 bases between. The germline V gene encodes CDR1 MNHNY and CDR2 SVGAGI (reference sequence).

This clonotype was seen ten or more times. The chain recombines TRBV29-1 with TRBJ2-1, with a weak D call TRBD1 (6 bases). CDR1 and CDR2 from the germline V gene are SQVTM and ANQGSEA. Deletions cut 7 bases from V and 9 bases from J, with 16 bases between. The CDR3 runs 12 residues. CDR3 nucleotide sequence: TGCAGCGGGGGGACATCGGACGTTGAGCAGTTCTTC. This encodes CSGGTSDVEQFF.

In nucleotides, the CDR3 is TGTGCCAGCAGCCAGGAAAGGAAGAGGGCGGATCTAAATTCACCCCTCCACTTT. Its translation is CASSQERKRADLNSPLHF. The rearrangement joins TRBV4-2 to TRBJ1-6; D not certain. V was shortened by 3 bases and J by 7 bases, with 22 bases between the two germline ends. The CDR3 sequence is 18 residues long. CDR1 and CDR2 (germline): LGHNA, YNFKEQ.